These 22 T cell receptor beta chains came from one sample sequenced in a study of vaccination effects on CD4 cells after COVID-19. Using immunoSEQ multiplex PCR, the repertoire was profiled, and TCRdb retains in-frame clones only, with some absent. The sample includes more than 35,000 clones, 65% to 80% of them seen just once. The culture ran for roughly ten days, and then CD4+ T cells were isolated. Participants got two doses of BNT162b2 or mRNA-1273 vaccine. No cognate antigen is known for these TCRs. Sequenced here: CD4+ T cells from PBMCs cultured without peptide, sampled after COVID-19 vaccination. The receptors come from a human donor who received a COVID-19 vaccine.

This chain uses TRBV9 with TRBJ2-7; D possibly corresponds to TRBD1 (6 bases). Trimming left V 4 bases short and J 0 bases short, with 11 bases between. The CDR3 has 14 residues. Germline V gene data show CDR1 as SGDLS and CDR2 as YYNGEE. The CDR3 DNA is TGTGCCAGCAGCCCCGGGACACACTCCTACGAGCAGTACTTC. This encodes CASSPGTHSYEQYF.

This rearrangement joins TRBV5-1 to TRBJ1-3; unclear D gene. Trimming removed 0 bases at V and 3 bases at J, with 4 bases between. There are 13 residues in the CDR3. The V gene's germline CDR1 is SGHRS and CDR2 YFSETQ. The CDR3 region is CASSLGDGNTIYF. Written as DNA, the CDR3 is TGCGCCAGCAGCTTGGGTGATGGAAACACCATATATTTT.

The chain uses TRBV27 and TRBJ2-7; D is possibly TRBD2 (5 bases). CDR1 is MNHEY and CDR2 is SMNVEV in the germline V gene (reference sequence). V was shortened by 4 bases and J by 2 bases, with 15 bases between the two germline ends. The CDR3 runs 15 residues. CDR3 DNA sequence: TGTGCCAGCAGTTCATCGACGGGGATAACCTACGAGCAGTACTTC. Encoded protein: CASSSSTGITYEQYF.

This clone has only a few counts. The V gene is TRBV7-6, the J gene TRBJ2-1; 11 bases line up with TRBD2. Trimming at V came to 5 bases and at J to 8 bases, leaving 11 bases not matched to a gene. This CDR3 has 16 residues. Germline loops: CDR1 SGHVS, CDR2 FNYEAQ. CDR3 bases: TGTGCCAGCAGCAACCGACTAGCGGGAAAGTCCCATGAGCAGTTCTTC. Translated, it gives CASSNRLAGKSHEQFF. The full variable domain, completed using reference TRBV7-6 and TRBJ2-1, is GAGVSQSPRYKVTKRGQDVALRCDPISGHVSLYWYRQALGQGPEFLTYFNYEAQQDKSGLPNDRFSAERPEGSISTLTIQRTEQRDSAMYRCASSNRLAGKSHEQFFGPGTRLTVL.

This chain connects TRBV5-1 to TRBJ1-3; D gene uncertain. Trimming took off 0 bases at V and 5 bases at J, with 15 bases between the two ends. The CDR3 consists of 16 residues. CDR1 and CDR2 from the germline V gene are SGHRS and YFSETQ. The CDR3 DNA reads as TGCGCCAGCAGCTTGGAAGTAACAGCCACAAGAAACACCATATATTTT. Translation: CASSLEVTATRNTIYF.

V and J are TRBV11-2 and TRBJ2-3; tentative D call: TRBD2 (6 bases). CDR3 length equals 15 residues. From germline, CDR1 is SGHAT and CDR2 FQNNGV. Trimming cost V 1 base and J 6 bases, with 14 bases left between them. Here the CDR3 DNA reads TGTGCCAGCAGCTTAGGGTCTAGCGAGCTTGATACGCAGTATTTT. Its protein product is CASSLGSSELDTQYF.

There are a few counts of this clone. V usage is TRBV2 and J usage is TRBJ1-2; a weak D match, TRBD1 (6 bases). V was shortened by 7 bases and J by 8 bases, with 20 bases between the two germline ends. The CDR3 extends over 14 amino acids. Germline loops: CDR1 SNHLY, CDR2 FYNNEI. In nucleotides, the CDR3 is TGTGCCAGCAAACGGGACACTCGGAGTTACGGCTACACCTTC. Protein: CASKRDTRSYGYTF.

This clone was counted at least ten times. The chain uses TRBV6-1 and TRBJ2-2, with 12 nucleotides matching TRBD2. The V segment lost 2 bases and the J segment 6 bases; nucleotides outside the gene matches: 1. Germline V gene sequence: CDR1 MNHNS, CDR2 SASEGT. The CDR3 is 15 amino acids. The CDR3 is CASSELAGGPGELFF. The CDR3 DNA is TGTGCCAGCAGTGAACTAGCGGGGGGGCCCGGGGAGCTGTTTTTT.

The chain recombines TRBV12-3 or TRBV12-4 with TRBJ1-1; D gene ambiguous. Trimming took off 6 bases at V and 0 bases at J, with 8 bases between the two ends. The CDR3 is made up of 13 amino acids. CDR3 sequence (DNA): TGTGCCAGCAGAACGGAGATGAACACTGAAGCTTTCTTT. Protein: CASRTEMNTEAFF.

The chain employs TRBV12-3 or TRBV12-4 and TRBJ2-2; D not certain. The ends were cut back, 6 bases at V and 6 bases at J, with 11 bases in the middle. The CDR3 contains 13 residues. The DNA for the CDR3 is TGTGCCAGCAGCCACCCCGTCTCCGGGGAGCTGTTTTTT. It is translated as CASSHPVSGELFF.

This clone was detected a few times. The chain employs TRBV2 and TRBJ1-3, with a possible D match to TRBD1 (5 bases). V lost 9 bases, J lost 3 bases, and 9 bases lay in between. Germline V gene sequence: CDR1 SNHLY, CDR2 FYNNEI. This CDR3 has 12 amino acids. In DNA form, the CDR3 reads TGTGCCAGGAAAGGGGATGGAAACACCATATATTTT. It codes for CARKGDGNTIYF.

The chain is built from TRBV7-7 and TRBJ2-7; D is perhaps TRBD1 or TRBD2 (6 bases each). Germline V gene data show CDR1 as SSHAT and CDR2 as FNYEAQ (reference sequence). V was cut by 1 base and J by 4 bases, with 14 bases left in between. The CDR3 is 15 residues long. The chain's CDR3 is CASSLGIGGRYEQYF. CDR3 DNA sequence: TGTGCCAGCAGCTTAGGGATTGGGGGGCGTTACGAGCAGTACTTC.

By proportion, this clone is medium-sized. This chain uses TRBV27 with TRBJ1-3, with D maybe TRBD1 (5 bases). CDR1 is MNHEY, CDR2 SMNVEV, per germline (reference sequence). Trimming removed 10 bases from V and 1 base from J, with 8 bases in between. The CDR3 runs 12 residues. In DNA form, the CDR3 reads TGTGCCACCCAGGGTTCTGGAAACACCATATATTTT. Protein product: CATQGSGNTIYF.

The CDR3 spells CASSPEGGSTDTQYF. CDR3 DNA sequence: TGTGCCAGCAGCCCAGAGGGGGGTAGCACAGATACGCAGTATTTT. The chain combines TRBV11-3 with TRBJ2-3, with D perhaps given as TRBD1 or TRBD2 (6 bases each). CDR3 length: 15 amino acids. V gave up 5 bases and J gave up 0 bases, with 12 bases separating them. From germline, CDR1 is SGHNT and CDR2 YENEEA.

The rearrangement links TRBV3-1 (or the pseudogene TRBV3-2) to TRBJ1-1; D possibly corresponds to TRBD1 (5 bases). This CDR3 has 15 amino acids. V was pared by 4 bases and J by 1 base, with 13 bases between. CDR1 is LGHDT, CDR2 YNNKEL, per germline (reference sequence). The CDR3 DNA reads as TGTGCCAGCAGCCCGGGGGGGAGAACGAACACTGAAGCTTTCTTT. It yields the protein CASSPGGRTNTEAFF.

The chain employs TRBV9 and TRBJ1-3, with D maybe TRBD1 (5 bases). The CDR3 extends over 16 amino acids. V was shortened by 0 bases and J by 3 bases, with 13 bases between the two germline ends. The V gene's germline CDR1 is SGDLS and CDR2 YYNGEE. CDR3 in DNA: TGTGCCAGCAGCGTAGTGGAGGGGACGGGTGGAAACACCATATATTTT. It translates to CASSVVEGTGGNTIYF.

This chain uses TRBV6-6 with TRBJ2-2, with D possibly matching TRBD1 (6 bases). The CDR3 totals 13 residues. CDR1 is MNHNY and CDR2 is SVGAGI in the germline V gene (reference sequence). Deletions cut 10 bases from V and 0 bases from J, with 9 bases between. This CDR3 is CAIQGTNTGELFF. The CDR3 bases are TGTGCCATCCAGGGGACGAACACCGGGGAGCTGTTTTTT.

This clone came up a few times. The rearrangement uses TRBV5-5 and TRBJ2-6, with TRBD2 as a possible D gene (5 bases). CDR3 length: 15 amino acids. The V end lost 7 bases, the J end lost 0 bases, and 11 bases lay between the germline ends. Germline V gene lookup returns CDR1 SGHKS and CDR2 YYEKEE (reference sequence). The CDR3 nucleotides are TGTGCCAGCGCACATGGGAGCTCTGGGGCCAACGTCCTGACTTTC. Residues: CASAHGSSGANVLTF.

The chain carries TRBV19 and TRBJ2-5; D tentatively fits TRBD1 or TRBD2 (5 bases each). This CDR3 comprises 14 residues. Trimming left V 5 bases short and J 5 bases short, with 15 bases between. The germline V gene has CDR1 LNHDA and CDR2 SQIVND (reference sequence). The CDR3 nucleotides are TGTGCCAGTAGTCCAGGGCGGGTGGCGGAGACCCAGTACTTC. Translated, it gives CASSPGRVAETQYF.

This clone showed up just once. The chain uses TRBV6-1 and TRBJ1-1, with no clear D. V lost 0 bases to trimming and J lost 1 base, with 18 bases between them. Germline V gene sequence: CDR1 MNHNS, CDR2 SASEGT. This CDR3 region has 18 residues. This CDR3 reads CASSEAGKGRAGNTEAFF. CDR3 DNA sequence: TGTGCCAGCAGTGAAGCGGGTAAGGGCCGAGCTGGGAACACTGAAGCTTTCTTT.

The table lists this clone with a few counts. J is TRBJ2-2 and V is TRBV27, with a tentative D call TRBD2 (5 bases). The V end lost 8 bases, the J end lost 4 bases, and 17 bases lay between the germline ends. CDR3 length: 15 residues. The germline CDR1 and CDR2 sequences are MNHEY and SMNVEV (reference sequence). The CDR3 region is CASGKTGRSTGELFF. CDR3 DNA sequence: TGTGCCAGCGGAAAGACGGGGAGAAGCACCGGGGAGCTGTTTTTT.

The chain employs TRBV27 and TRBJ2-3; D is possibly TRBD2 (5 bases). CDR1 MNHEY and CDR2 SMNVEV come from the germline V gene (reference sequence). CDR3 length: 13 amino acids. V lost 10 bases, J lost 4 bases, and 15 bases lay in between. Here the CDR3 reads CATRVEGADTQYF. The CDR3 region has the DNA TGTGCCACAAGGGTAGAGGGAGCAGATACGCAGTATTTT.